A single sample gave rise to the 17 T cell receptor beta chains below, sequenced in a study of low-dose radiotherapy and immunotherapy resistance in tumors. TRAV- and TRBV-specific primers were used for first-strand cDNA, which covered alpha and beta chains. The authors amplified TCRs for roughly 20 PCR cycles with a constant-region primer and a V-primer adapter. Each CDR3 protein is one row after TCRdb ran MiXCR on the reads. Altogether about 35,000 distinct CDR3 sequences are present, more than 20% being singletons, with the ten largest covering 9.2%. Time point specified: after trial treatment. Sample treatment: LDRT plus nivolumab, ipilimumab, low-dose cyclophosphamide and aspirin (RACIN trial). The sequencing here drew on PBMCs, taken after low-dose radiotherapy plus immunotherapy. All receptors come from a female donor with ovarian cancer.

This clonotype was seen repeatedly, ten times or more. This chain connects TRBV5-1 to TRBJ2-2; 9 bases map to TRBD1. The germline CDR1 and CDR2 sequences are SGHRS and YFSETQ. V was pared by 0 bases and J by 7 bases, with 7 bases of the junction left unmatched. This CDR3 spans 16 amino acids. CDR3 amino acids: CASSLAGTGSNGELFF. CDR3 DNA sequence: TGCGCCAGCAGCTTGGCCGGGACAGGGTCGAACGGGGAGCTGTTTTTT.

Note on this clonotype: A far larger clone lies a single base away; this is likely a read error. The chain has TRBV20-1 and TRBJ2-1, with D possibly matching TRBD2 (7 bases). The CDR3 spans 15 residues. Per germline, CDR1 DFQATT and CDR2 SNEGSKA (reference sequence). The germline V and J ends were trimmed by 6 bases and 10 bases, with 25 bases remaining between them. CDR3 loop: CSATRGASGSYEQFF. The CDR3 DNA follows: TGCAGTGCCACACGGGGGGCTAGCGGCTCCTACGAGCAGTTCTTC.

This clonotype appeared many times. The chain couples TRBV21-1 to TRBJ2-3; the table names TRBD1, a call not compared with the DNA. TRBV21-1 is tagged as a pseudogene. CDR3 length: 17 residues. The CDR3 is CASSKGTGTGSADTQYF. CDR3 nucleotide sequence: TGTGCCAGCAGCAAAGGAACGGGGACAGGGTCGGCAGATACGCAGTATTTT.

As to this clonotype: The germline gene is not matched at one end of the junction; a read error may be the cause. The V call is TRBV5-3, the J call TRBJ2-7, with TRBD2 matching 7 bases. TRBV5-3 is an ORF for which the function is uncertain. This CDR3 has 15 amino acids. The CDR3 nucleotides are TGTGCCAGCAGCTTGTCGGGGGGAGTGTCCTACGAGCAGTACTTC. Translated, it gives CASSLSGGVSYEQYF.

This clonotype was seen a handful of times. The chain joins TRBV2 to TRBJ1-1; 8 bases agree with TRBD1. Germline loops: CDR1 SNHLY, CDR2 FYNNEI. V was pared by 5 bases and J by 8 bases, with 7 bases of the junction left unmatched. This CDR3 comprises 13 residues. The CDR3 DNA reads TGTGCCAGCAGTCTACAGGGGGAAACGGAAGCTTTCTTT. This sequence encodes CASSLQGETEAFF.

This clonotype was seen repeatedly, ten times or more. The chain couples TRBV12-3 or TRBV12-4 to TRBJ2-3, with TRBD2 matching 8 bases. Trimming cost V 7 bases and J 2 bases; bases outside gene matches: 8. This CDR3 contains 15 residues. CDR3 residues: CASIRRGDLTDTQYF. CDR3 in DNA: TGTGCCAGCATAAGGCGGGGGGACCTCACAGATACGCAGTATTTT.

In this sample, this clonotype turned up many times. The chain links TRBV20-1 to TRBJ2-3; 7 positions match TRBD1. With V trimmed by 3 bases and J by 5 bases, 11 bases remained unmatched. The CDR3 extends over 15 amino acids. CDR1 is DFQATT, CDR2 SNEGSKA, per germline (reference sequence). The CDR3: CSASAWDRGKDTQYF. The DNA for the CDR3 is TGCAGTGCTAGCGCCTGGGACAGAGGGAAAGATACGCAGTATTTT.

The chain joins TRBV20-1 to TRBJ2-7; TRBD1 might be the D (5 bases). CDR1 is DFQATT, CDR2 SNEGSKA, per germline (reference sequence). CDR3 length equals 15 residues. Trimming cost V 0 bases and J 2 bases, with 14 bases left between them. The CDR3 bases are TGCAGTGCTAGAGATGGGCAGGGAAATCCCTACGAGCAGTACTTC. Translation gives CSARDGQGNPYEQYF.

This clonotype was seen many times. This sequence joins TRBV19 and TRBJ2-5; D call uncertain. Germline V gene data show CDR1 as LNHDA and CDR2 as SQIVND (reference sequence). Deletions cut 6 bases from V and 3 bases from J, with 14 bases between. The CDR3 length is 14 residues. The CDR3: CASSDVGLEETQYF. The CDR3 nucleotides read TGTGCCAGTAGCGACGTAGGTTTAGAAGAGACCCAGTACTTC.

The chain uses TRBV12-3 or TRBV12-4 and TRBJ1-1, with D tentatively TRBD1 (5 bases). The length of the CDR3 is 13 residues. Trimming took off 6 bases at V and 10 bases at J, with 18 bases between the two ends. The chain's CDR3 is CASSPAGVSGAFF. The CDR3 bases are TGTGCCAGCAGCCCCGCGGGGGTAAGTGGAGCTTTCTTT.

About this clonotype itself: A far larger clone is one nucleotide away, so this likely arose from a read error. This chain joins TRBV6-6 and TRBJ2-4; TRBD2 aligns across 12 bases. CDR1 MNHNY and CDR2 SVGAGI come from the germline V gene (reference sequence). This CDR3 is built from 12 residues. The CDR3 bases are TGTGCCAGCAGCGGACCTAGCGGGGGGGTGCACTTC. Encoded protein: CASSGPSGGVHF.

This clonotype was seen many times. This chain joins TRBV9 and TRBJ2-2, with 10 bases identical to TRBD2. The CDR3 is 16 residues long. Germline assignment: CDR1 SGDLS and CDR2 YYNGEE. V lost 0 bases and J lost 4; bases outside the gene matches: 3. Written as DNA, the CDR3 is TGTGCCAGCAGCGTAGGGGTAGCGGGGGGCACCGGGGAGCTGTTTTTT. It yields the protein CASSVGVAGGTGELFF.

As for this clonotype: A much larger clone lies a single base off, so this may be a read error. Here the CDR3 DNA reads TGTGCCAGTAGTATGACAAACATGAACACTGAAGCTCTCTTT. It is translated as CASSMTNMNTEALF. The chain is built from TRBV19 and TRBJ1-1; unclear D gene. Germline V gene lookup returns CDR1 LNHDA and CDR2 SQIVND (reference sequence). The CDR3 sequence is 14 residues long.

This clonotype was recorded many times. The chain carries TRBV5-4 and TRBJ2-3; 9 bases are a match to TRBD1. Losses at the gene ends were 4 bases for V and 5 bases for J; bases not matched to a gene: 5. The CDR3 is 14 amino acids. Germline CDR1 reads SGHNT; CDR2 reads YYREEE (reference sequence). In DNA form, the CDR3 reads TGTGCCAGCAGCCTACAGGGGGCGGAAGATACGCAGTATTTT. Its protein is CASSLQGAEDTQYF.

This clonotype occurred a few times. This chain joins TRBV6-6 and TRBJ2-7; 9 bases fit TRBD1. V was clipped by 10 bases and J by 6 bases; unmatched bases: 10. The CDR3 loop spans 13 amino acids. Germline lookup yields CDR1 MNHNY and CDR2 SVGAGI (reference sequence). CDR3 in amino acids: CATRDRARGEQYF. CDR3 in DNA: TGTGCCACCCGGGACAGGGCGCGTGGCGAGCAGTACTTC.

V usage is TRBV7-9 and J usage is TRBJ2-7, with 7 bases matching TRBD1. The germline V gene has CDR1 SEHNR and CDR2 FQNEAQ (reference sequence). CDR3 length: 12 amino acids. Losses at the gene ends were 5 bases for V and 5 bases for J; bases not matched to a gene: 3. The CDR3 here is CASSPRGHEQYF. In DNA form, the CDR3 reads TGTGCCAGCAGCCCGAGGGGGCACGAGCAGTACTTC. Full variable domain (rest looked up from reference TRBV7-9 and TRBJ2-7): DTGVSQNPRHKITKRGQNVTFRCDPISEHNRLYWYRQTLGQGPEFLTYFQNEAQLEKSRLLSDRFSAERPKGSFSTLEIQRTEQGDSAMYLCASSPRGHEQYFGPGTRLTVT.

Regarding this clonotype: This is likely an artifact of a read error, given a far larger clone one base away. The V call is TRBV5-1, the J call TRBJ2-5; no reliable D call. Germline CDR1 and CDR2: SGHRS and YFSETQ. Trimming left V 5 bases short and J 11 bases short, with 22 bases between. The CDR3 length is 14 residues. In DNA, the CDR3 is TGCGCCAGCAGTGAGTTATCTGGATACAATGAGCAGTACTTC. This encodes CASSELSGYNEQYF.